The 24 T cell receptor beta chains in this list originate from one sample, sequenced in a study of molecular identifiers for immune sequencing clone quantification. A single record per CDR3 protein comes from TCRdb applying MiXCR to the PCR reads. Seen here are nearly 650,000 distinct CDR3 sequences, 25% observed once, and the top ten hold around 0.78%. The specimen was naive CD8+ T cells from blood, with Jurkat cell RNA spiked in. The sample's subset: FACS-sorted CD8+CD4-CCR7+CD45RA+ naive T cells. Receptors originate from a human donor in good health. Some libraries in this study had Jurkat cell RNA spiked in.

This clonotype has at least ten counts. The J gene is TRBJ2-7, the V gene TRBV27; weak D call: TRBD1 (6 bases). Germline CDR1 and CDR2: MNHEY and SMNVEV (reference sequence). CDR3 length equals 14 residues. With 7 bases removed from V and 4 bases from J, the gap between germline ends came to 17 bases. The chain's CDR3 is CASTPLGARYEQYF. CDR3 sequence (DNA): TGTGCCAGCACCCCCCTGGGGGCGCGGTACGAGCAGTACTTC.

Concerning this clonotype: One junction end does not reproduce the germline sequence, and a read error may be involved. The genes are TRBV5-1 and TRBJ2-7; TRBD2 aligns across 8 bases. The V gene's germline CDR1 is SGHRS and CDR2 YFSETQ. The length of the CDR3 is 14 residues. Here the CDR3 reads CARSFGGGAYEQYF. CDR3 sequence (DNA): TGCGCCCGCAGCTTCGGGGGGGGGGCCTACGAGCAGTACTTC. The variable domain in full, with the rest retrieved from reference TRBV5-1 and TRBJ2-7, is KAGVTQTPRYLIKTRGQQVTLSCSPISGHRSVSWYQQTPGQGLQFLFEYFSETQRNKGNFPGRFSGRQFSNSRSEMNVSTLELGDSALYLCARSFGGGAYEQYFGPGTRLTVT.

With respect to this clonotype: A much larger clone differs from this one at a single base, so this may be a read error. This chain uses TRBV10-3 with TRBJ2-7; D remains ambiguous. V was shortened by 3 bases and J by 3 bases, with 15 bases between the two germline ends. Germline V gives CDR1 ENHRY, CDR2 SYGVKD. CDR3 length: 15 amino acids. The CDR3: CAISDTPGLLYEQYF. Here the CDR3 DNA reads TGTGCCATCAGTGACACACCCGGGTTACTCTACGAGCAGTACTTC.

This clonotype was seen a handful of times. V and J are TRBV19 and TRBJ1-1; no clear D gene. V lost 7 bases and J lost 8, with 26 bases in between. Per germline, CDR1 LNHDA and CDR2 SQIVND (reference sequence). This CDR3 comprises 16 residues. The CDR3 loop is CASTEEIGLTNLEAFF. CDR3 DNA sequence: TGTGCCAGTACCGAAGAGATTGGACTGACCAACCTGGAAGCTTTCTTT. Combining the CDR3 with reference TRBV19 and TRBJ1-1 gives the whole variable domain DGGITQSPKYLFRKEGQNVTLSCEQNLNHDAMYWYRQDPGQGLRLIYYSQIVNDFQKGDIAEGYSVSREKKESFPLTVTSAQKNPTAFYLCASTEEIGLTNLEAFFGQGTRLTVV.

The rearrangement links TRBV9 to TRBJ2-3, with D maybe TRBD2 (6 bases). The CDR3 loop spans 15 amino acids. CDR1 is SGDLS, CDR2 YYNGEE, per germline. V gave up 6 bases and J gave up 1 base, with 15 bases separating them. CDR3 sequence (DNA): TGTGCCAGCACCCCCCGCGGGGCTCGCACAGATACGCAGTATTTT. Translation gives CASTPRGARTDTQYF. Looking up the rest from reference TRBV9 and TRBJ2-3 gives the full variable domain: DSGVTQTPKHLITATGQRVTLRCSPRSGDLSVYWYQQSLDQGLQFLIQYYNGEERAKGNILERFSAQQFPDLHSELNLSSLELGDSALYFCASTPRGARTDTQYFGPGTRLTVL.

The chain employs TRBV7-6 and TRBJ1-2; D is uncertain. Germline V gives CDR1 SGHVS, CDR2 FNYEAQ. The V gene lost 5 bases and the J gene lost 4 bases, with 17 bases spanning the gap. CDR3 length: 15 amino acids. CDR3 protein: CASSPREGVIYGYTF. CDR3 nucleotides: TGTGCCAGCAGCCCCCGGGAAGGAGTCATCTATGGCTACACCTTC. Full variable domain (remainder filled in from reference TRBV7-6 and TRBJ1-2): GAGVSQSPRYKVTKRGQDVALRCDPISGHVSLYWYRQALGQGPEFLTYFNYEAQQDKSGLPNDRFSAERPEGSISTLTIQRTEQRDSAMYRCASSPREGVIYGYTFGSGTRLTVV.

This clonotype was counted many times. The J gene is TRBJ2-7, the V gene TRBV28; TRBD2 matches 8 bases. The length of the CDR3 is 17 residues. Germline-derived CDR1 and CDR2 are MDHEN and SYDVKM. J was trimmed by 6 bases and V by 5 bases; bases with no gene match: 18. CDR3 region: CASSLIMAGGPLREQYF. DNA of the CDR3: TGTGCCAGCAGTCTAATAATGGCGGGAGGTCCCCTCCGCGAGCAGTACTTC.

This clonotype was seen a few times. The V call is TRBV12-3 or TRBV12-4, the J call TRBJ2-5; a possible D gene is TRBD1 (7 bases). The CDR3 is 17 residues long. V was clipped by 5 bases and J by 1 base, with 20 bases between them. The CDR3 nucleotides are TGTGCCAGCAGTCCCAGGGGGGACCGATTGTTCCAAGAGACCCAGTACTTC. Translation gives CASSPRGDRLFQETQYF.

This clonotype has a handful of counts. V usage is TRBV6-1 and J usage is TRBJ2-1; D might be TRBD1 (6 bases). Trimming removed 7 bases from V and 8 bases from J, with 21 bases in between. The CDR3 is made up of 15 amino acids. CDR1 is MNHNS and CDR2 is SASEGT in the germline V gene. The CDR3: CASIPSGDMTDEQFF. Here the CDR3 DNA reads TGTGCCAGCATTCCTTCAGGGGACATGACGGATGAGCAGTTCTTC.

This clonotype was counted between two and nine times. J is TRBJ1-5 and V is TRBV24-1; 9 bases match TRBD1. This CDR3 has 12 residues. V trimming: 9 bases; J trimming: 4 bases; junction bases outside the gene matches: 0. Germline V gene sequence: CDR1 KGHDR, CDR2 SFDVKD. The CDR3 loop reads CATGTGNQPQHF. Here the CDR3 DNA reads TGTGCCACCGGGACAGGGAATCAGCCCCAGCATTTT.

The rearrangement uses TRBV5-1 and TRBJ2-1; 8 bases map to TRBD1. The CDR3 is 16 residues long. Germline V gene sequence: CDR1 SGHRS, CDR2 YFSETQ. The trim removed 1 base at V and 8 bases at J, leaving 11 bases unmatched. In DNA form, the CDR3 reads TGCGCCAGCAGCTTGCTGACAGGGGTAGATTGGGATGAGCAGTTCTTC. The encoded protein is CASSLLTGVDWDEQFF.

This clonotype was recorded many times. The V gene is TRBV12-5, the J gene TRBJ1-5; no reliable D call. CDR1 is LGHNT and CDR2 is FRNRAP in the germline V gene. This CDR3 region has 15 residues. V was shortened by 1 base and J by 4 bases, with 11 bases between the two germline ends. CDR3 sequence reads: CASGLGIGGNQPQHF. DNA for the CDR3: TGTGCTAGTGGTTTGGGGATAGGTGGGAATCAGCCCCAGCATTTT.

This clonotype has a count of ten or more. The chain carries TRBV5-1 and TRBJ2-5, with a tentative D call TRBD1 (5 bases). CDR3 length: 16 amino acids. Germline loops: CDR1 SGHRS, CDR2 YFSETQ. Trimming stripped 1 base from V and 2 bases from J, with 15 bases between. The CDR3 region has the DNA TGCGCCAGCAGCTTGCAGTCGACAGCCACTCAAGAGACCCAGTACTTC. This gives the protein CASSLQSTATQETQYF.

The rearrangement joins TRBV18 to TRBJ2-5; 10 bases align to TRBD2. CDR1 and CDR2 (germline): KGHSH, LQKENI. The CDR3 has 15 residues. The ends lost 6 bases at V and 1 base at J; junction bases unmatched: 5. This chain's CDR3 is CASSQLAGTQETQYF. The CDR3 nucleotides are TGTGCCAGCTCCCAACTAGCGGGAACCCAAGAGACCCAGTACTTC.

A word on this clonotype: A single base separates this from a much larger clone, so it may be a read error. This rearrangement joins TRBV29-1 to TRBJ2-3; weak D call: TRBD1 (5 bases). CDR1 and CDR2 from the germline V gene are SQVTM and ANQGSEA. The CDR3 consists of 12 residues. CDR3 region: CSVDSDTGTQYF. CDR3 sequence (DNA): TGCAGCGTAGACAGCGACACAGGTACGCAGTATTTT.

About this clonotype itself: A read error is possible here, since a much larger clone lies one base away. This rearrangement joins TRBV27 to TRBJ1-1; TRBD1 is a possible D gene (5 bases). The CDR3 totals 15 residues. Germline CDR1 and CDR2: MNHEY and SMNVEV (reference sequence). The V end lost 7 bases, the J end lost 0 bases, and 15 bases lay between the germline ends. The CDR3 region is CASNFYGDLNTEAFF. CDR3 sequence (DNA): TGTGCCAGCAACTTCTACGGGGACTTGAACACTGAAGCTTTCTTT.

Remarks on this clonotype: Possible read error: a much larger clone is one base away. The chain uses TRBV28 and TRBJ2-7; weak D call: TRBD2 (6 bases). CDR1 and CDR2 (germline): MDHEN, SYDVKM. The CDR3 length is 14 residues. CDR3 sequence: CASREGGPGYDQYF. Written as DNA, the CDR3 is TGTGCCAGCAGAGAGGGAGGCCCAGGGTACGATCAGTACTTC.

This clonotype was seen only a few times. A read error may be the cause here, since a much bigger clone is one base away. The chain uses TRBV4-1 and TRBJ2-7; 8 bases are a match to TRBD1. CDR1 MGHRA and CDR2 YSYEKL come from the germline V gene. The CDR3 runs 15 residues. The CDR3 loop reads CASSQETGGSYERYF. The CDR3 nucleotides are TGCGCCAGCAGCCAAGAAACAGGGGGGTCCTACGAGCGGTACTTC.

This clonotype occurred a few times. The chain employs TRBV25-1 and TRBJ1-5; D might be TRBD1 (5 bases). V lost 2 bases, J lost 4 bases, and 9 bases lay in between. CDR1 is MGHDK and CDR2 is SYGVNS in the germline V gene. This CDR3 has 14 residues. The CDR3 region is CASSESKGNQPQHF. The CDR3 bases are TGTGCCAGCAGTGAAAGTAAGGGGAATCAGCCCCAGCATTTT.

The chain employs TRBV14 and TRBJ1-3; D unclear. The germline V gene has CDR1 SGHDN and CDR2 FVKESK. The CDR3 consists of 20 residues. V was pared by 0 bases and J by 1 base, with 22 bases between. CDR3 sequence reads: CASSQDLTPRLSGSGNTIYF. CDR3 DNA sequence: TGTGCCAGCAGCCAAGATCTGACTCCGAGGCTTTCGGGTTCTGGAAACACCATATATTTT.

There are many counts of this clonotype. The CDR3 here is CASSLHGEQYF. CDR3 DNA sequence: TGTGCCAGCAGCCTCCACGGCGAGCAGTACTTC. The chain uses TRBV7-2 and TRBJ2-7; unclear D gene. Per germline, CDR1 SGHTA and CDR2 FQGNSA. The CDR3 loop spans 11 amino acids. With 5 bases removed from V and 6 bases from J, the gap between germline ends came to 8 bases.

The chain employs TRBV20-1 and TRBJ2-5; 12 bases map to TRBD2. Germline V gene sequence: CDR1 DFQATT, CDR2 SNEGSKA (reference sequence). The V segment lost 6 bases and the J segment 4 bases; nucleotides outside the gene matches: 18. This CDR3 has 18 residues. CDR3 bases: TGCAGTGCGCCCTCCGAGGGGACGGAACTAGCGGGGGGAGAGACCCAGTACTTC. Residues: CSAPSEGTELAGGETQYF.

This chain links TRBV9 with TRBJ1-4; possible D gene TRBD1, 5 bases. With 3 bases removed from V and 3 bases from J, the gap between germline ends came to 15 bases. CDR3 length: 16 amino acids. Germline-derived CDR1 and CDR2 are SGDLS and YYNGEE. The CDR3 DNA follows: TGTGCCAGCAGCGGACGAACGGGGCCGCCTAATGAAAAACTGTTTTTT. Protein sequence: CASSGRTGPPNEKLFF.

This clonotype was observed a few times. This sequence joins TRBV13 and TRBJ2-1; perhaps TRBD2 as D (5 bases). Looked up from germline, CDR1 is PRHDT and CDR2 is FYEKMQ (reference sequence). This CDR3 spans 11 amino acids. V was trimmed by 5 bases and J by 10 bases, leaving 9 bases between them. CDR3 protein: CASSPQREQFF. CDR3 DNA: TGTGCCAGCAGCCCACAGCGGGAGCAGTTCTTC.